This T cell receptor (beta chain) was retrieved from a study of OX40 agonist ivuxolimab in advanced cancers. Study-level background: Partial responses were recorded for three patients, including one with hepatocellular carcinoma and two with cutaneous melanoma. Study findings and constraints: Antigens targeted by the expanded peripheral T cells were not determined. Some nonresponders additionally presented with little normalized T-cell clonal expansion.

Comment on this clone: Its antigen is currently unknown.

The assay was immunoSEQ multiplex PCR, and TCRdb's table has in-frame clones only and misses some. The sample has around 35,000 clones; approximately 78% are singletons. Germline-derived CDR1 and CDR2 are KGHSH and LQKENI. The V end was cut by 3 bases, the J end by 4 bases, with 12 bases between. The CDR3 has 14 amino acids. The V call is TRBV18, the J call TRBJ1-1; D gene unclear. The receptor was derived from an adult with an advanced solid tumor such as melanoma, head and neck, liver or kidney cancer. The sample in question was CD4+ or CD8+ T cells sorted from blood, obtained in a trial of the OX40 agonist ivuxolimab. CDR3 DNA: TGTGCCAGCTCACCTGTTCTAGCGTCCACTGAAGCTTTCTTT. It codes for CASSPVLASTEAFF.